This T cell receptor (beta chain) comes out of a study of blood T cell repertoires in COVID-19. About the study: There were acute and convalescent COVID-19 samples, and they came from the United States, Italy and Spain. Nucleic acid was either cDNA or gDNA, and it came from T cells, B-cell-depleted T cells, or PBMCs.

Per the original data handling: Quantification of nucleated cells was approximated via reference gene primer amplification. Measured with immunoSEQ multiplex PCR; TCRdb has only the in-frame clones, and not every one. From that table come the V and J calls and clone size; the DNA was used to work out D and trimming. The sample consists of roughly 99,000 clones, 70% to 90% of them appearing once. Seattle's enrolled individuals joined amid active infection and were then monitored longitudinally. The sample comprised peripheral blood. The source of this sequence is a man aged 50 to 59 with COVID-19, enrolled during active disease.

CDR3 bases: TGTGCCAGCTCTCGACAGGGAACCTTATATAGCAATCAGCCCCAGCATTTT. It encodes CASSRQGTLYSNQPQHF. This rearrangement joins TRBV18 to TRBJ1-5; 7 nucleotides match TRBD1. Germline V lookup: CDR1 KGHSH, CDR2 LQKENI. The CDR3 covers 17 residues. With 6 bases clipped from V and 0 bases from J, the junction kept 11 bases outside the gene matches.